This T cell receptor (beta chain) was captured by sequencing in a study of CXCR3-negative and CXCR3-positive naive CD8 T cells. Germline V gene lookup returns CDR1 SQVTM and CDR2 ANQGSEA. This CDR3 spans 13 amino acids. Whole-study results and caveats: Similar TRBV-TRBJ usage characterized naive CXCR3-negative and CXCR3-positive cells; memory cells differed.

Libraries were UMI-labeled 5' RACE TRB cDNA. After re-calling the 5' RACE reads, TCRdb lists one entry per CDR3 protein, DNA absent. The sample yields fewer than 95,000 distinct CDR3 sequences, of which the top ten take up approximately 0.99%. Naive CD8+ T cells carried a CD45RO-CCR7+CD27+CD95- phenotype. In regard to this clonotype: The antigen remains unidentified.

V and J are TRBV29-1 and TRBJ2-4; no DNA is available, so the TRBD2 call from TCRdb remains unchecked. This clonotype was sampled from a human donor in good health. Some clones in this sample may be carry-over from other donors' samples. Input material: naive CXCR3- CD8+ T cells from blood. Sample subset: CD45RO-CCR7+CD27+CD95- naive CD8+ T cells lacking CXCR3 (TNR3-). CDR3 amino acids: CSAGGATKNIQYF. Full variable domain (rest looked up from reference TRBV29-1 and TRBJ2-4): SAVISQKPSRDICQRGTSLTIQCQVDSQVTMMFWYRQQPGQSLTLIATANQGSEATYESGFVIDKFPISRPNLTFSTLTVSNMSPEDSSIYLCSAGGATKNIQYFGAGTRLSVL.